A single sample gave rise to the 26 T cell receptor beta chains below, sequenced in a study of T cells in Graves' hyperthyroidism and ophthalmopathy (dated by TCRdb to between 2017 and 2020). Library prep was done by multiplex PCR. The sequencer listed for this sample is Illumina HiSeq 2000. The TCR beta CDR3 regions were amplified from RNA transcripts. The TCR CDR3 was subjected to a first round of RT-PCR using the HTBI primer set and the Qiagen OneStep RT-PCR kit. TCRdb applied fastp at Q25 and MiXCR to the public reads, then kept only in-frame beta chains. One record per CDR3 amino acid sequence lists the most common genes and DNA. Across this sample there are about 410,000 distinct CDR3 sequences, with approximately 15% seen only once. Over 10% of the sample goes to the ten largest clones. The source material was blood. The receptors derive from a man aged 18 to 30 with Graves' ophthalmopathy.

This clonotype was found many times. The rearrangement links TRBV20-1 to TRBJ1-5, with 7 bases identical to TRBD1. V lost 0 bases and J lost 2; bases outside the gene matches: 7. The CDR3 length is 16 residues. Germline values: CDR1 DFQATT, CDR2 SNEGSKA (reference sequence). The DNA of the CDR3 is TGCAGTGCTAGAGATTGGGCAGGGGGGCGCAATCAGCCCCAGCATTTT. This encodes CSARDWAGGRNQPQHF.

The chain couples TRBV4-2 to TRBJ2-1; 9 nucleotides align to TRBD2. Germline loops: CDR1 LGHNA, CDR2 YNFKEQ. J gave up 3 bases and V 5 bases, and 5 bases lay outside the gene matches. The CDR3 runs 15 residues. DNA of the CDR3: TGTGCCAGCAGCACCGAGCGGGGGGACTACAATGAGCAGTTCTTC. This sequence encodes CASSTERGDYNEQFF.

This clonotype has at least ten counts. V is TRBV7-9 and J is TRBJ2-7; D might be TRBD1 or TRBD2, each matching 5 bases. CDR1 SEHNR and CDR2 FQNEAQ come from the germline V gene (reference sequence). With 0 bases removed from V and 1 base from J, the gap between germline ends came to 10 bases. The CDR3 consists of 15 residues. The CDR3 reads CASSLATRGSYEQYF. The CDR3 nucleotides are TGTGCCAGCAGCTTAGCGACGAGGGGATCCTACGAGCAGTACTTC.

Concerning this clonotype itself: At one end, the junction sequence differs from germline, possibly due to a read error. The V and J genes are TRBV15 and TRBJ1-4; D might be TRBD1 (5 bases). Germline lookup yields CDR1 LNHNV and CDR2 YYDKDF (reference sequence). The CDR3 loop spans 15 amino acids. The CDR3 DNA follows: TGTGTCACCAGCAGAGATAGGGGCAGGTCTGAAAAACTGTTTTTT. This codes for CVTSRDRGRSEKLFF.

The sample holds a few counts of this clonotype. The rearrangement uses TRBV4-1 and TRBJ1-5; 9 nucleotides line up with TRBD1. The J segment lost 3 bases and the V segment lost 4 bases, leaving 10 bases of the junction unmatched. CDR1 and CDR2 (germline): MGHRA, YSYEKL. The CDR3 is made up of 17 amino acids. CDR3 residues: CASSLEQGALNNQPQHF. The CDR3 bases are TGCGCCAGCAGCCTAGAACAGGGGGCCCTGAACAATCAGCCCCAGCATTTT.

In its sample, this clonotype was seen a few times. The gene calls are TRBV4-1 and TRBJ2-1, with TRBD2 matching over 12 bases. CDR1 and CDR2 (germline): MGHRA, YSYEKL. Trimming removed 5 bases from V and 6 bases from J; junction bases left unmatched: 8. CDR3 size: 16 residues. CDR3 sequence: CASSGTLAGGPNEQFF. The DNA for the CDR3 is TGCGCCAGCAGCGGGACTCTAGCGGGAGGGCCCAATGAGCAGTTCTTC.

This clonotype was seen many times. This chain links TRBV3-1 with TRBJ2-7; D gene ambiguous. Germline V lookup: CDR1 LGHDT, CDR2 YNNKEL (reference sequence). The ends were cut back, 3 bases at V and 3 bases at J, with 15 bases in the middle. This CDR3 comprises 15 residues. The CDR3 reads CASSQRGRANYEQYF. The CDR3 DNA sequence: TGTGCCAGCAGCCAGCGCGGCAGAGCCAACTACGAGCAGTACTTC.

This clonotype showed up many times. The rearrangement joins TRBV12-3 or TRBV12-4 to TRBJ1-1; no clear D. V lost 2 bases, J lost 11 bases, and 12 bases lay in between. CDR3 length: 12 amino acids. The CDR3 sequence: CASSLSVGNAFF. In nucleotides, the CDR3 is TGTGCCAGCAGTTTATCGGTGGGGAATGCTTTCTTT.

A remark on this clonotype: Given a much more abundant clone one base away, this may be a read error. The genes are TRBV18 and TRBJ1-6; no definite D call. CDR1 and CDR2 from the germline V gene are KGHSH and LQKENI. The CDR3 is 14 amino acids. Trimming left V 6 bases short and J 9 bases short, with 15 bases between. CDR3 loop: CASSKYSSGSPLHF. In DNA, the CDR3 is TGTGCCAGCTCGAAGTACAGCTCAGGTTCACCCCTCCACTTT.

This clonotype appeared many times. The chain carries TRBV10-3 and TRBJ1-1; D gene unclear. This CDR3 has 14 amino acids. The germline gives CDR1 ENHRY, CDR2 SYGVKD. The germline V and J ends were trimmed by 6 bases and 1 base, with 12 bases remaining between them. The DNA for the CDR3 is TGTGCCATCAGGCCGCTTTGGGCGAACACTGAAGCTTTCTTT. Its translation: CAIRPLWANTEAFF.

This clonotype was counted ten times or more. The rearrangement links TRBV5-1 to TRBJ2-3; D remains ambiguous. This CDR3 region has 14 residues. From germline, CDR1 is SGHRS and CDR2 YFSETQ. V lost 0 bases, J lost 2 bases, and 7 bases lay in between. The CDR3 loop is CASSLVPHTDTQYF. The DNA for the CDR3 is TGCGCCAGCAGCTTGGTTCCCCACACAGATACGCAGTATTTT.

This clonotype was found many times. The chain links TRBV7-9 to TRBJ2-1; 9 bases line up with TRBD2. The germline V gene encodes CDR1 SEHNR and CDR2 FQNEAQ (reference sequence). This CDR3 comprises 18 residues. Germline trimming cut 5 bases from V and 6 bases from J; bases unmatched to any gene: 17. The CDR3 is CASSQGVAGGPTGNEQFF. Here the CDR3 DNA reads TGTGCCAGCAGCCAAGGAGTCGCGGGAGGGCCAACGGGCAATGAGCAGTTCTTC.

This clonotype was recorded a few times. The chain couples TRBV6-2 or TRBV6-3 to TRBJ2-2; possibly TRBD1 for D (6 bases). With 11 bases removed from V and 2 bases from J, the gap between germline ends came to 15 bases. Looked up from germline, CDR1 is MNHEY and CDR2 is SVGEGT. The CDR3 is 14 residues long. CDR3 DNA: TGTGCCTTCCCACCAGGGGTTAACACCGGGGAGCTGTTTTTT. Protein sequence: CAFPPGVNTGELFF.

In regard to this clonotype: A much larger clonotype is one base distant, so this may be a read error. V usage is TRBV20-1 and J usage is TRBJ2-7; D call uncertain. This CDR3 region has 11 residues. V was pared by 8 bases and J by 2 bases, with 10 bases between. Per germline, CDR1 DFQATT and CDR2 SNEGSKA (reference sequence). DNA of the CDR3: TGCAGTAGGTTACAGACCTACGAGCAGTACTTC. It translates to CSRLQTYEQYF.

V is TRBV6-1 and J is TRBJ1-5; 7 nucleotides align to TRBD1. The germline CDR1 and CDR2 sequences are MNHNS and SASEGT. Trimming took 6 bases from V and 7 from J; bases not matched to a gene: 6. This CDR3 region has 13 residues. CDR3 region: CASSKQGGQPQHF. DNA for the CDR3: TGTGCCAGCAGCAAGCAGGGGGGCCAGCCCCAGCATTTT.

This clonotype was found many times. The chain has TRBV7-2 and TRBJ2-3; D is tentatively TRBD1 or TRBD2 (6 bases each). V lost 7 bases and J lost 1, with 18 bases in between. Looked up from germline, CDR1 is SGHTA and CDR2 is FQGNSA. The CDR3 totals 16 residues. The CDR3 spells CASTPWGATGTDTQYF. CDR3 nucleotides: TGTGCCAGCACCCCCTGGGGGGCTACGGGCACAGATACGCAGTATTTT.

There are a few counts of this clonotype. The genes are TRBV19 and TRBJ1-1; D is undetermined. This CDR3 region has 15 residues. The V end lost 3 bases, the J end lost 6 bases, and 17 bases lay between the germline ends. Germline assignment: CDR1 LNHDA and CDR2 SQIVND (reference sequence). The CDR3 sequence is CASSIWGRGWAEAFF. The CDR3 DNA follows: TGTGCCAGTAGTATTTGGGGAAGAGGTTGGGCTGAAGCTTTCTTT.

This clonotype was counted ten times or more. The V gene is TRBV12-3 or TRBV12-4, the J gene TRBJ1-5, with unresolved D. V was clipped by 2 bases and J by 6 bases, with 5 bases between them. CDR3 length: 12 amino acids. The CDR3 DNA is TGTGCCAGCAGTTTAAGGTCTCAGCCCCAGCATTTT. Residues: CASSLRSQPQHF.

This clonotype was seen just once. The chain has TRBV11-2 and TRBJ1-4; D uncertain. CDR1 and CDR2 from the germline V gene are SGHAT and FQNNGV. V lost 6 bases and J lost 0, with 17 bases in between. This CDR3 has 17 amino acids. DNA of the CDR3: TGTGCCAGCAGGTCCTCAAGGACTTGGGCAACTAATGAAAAACTGTTTTTT. Translated, it gives CASRSSRTWATNEKLFF.

This clonotype was observed many times. The chain carries TRBV30 and TRBJ2-1, with D possibly TRBD1 on 6 matching bases. The CDR3 is 13 residues long. CDR1 and CDR2 from the germline V gene are GTSNPN and SVGIG (reference sequence). Trimming removed 5 bases at V and 6 bases at J, with 14 bases between. The CDR3: CAWATGWANEQFF. CDR3 bases: TGTGCCTGGGCAACAGGGTGGGCCAATGAGCAGTTCTTC. The full variable domain, rest sourced from reference TRBV30 and TRBJ2-1, is SQTIHQWPATLVQPVGSPLSLECTVEGTSNPNLYWYRQAAGRGLQLLFYSVGIGQISSEVPQNLSASRPQDRQFILSSKKLLLSDSGFYLCAWATGWANEQFFGPGTRLTVL.

The chain is built from TRBV4-1 and TRBJ1-2; D perhaps matches TRBD1 (5 bases). The CDR3 is 13 residues long. CDR1 and CDR2 (germline): MGHRA, YSYEKL. V was pared by 4 bases and J by 8 bases, with 14 bases between. The chain's CDR3 is CASSPTFGGGYTF. CDR3 DNA sequence: TGCGCCAGCAGCCCCACATTCGGGGGGGGCTACACCTTC.

Notes on this clonotype: The germline gene is not matched at one end of the junction; a read error may be the cause. V gene TRBV10-3 combines with J gene TRBJ1-1; possible D gene TRBD1, 6 bases. The CDR3 runs to 11 residues. Germline loops: CDR1 ENHRY, CDR2 SYGVKD. Here the CDR3 reads CTISGGGEAFF. The CDR3 DNA reads as TGTACCATCAGTGGAGGGGGTGAAGCTTTCTTT.

A few counts support this clonotype. V usage is TRBV10-2 and J usage is TRBJ1-2, with D perhaps matching TRBD1 (5 bases). Trimming took off 2 bases at V and 14 bases at J, with 24 bases between the two ends. The germline V gene encodes CDR1 WSHSY and CDR2 SAAADI. This CDR3 has 15 amino acids. The CDR3 DNA is TGCGCCAGCAGTGAGATTACAGGTTCTAAGCCGAGTTATACCTTC. Its protein is CASSEITGSKPSYTF.

This clonotype has a count of ten or more. This chain joins TRBV7-2 and TRBJ2-2; no reliable D call. Trimming pared 2 bases from V and 8 bases from J, leaving 9 bases between. CDR1 and CDR2 from the germline V gene are SGHTA and FQGNSA. The CDR3 consists of 13 residues. CDR3 DNA: TGTGCCAGCAGCTTATATTCGTGGGGGGAGCTGTTTTTT. It specifies CASSLYSWGELFF.

This clonotype has ten or more counts. The chain joins TRBV5-1 to TRBJ1-1, with 7 bases lining up with TRBD1. CDR1 and CDR2 (germline): SGHRS, YFSETQ. There are 16 residues in the CDR3. V lost 4 bases to trimming and J lost 0 bases; unmatched junction nucleotides: 9. The CDR3 DNA sequence: TGCGCCAGCAGCCCGGGGACAGCTTCAATGAACACTGAAGCTTTCTTT. The encoded protein is CASSPGTASMNTEAFF.

This clonotype was seen many times. The chain combines TRBV18 with TRBJ2-1, with 8 nucleotides matching TRBD1. V shed 3 bases and J 3 bases; nucleotides not matched to a gene: 7. The CDR3 covers 16 residues. From germline, CDR1 is KGHSH and CDR2 LQKENI. The CDR3 is CASSPSDRVNYNEQFF. The CDR3 bases are TGTGCCAGCTCACCGTCGGACAGGGTGAACTACAATGAGCAGTTCTTC.